This T cell receptor (beta chain) was sequenced during a study of OX40 agonist ivuxolimab in advanced cancers. On the study more broadly: Anti-PD-1, anti-PD-L1 or anti-CTLA-4 therapy given earlier was allowed, and 40% had some. Study outcomes and limitations: No antigen was identified for the clonally expanded peripheral T cells. Averaged across samples, CD8+ T cells carried more expanded clones than CD4+ did.

The CDR3 contains 16 residues. Germline V gives CDR1 PRHDT, CDR2 FYEKMQ (reference sequence). V was pared by 5 bases and J by 3 bases, with 8 bases of the junction left unmatched. Notes on this clone: Its antigen is undetermined.

Sequencing used immunoSEQ multiplex PCR; TCRdb keeps in-frame clones, though not all of them. The table lists approximately 94,000 clones, 92% of them singletons. J is TRBJ2-5 and V is TRBV13; 11 nucleotides agree with TRBD2. The clonotype was recovered from an adult with an advanced solid tumor such as melanoma, head and neck, liver or kidney cancer. The sample here was CD4+ or CD8+ T cells sorted from blood, taken in a trial of the OX40 agonist ivuxolimab. The CDR3 loop is CASSPPGTSGKETQYF. Here the CDR3 DNA reads TGTGCCAGCAGCCCCCCCGGGACTAGCGGAAAAGAGACCCAGTACTTC.